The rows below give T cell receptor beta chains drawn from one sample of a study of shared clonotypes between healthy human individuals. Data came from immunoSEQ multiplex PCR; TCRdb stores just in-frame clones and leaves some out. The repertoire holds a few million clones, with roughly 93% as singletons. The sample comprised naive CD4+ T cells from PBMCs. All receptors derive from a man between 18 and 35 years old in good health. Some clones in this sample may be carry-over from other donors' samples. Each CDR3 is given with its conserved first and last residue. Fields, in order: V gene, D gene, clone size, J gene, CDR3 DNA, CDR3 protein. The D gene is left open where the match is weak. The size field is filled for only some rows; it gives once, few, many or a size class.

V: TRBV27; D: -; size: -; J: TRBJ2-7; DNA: TGTGCCAGCAGTACCCGATTCTCCTACGAGCAGTACTTC; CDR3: CASSTRFSYEQYF
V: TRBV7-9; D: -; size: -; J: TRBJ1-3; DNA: TGTGCCAGCAGCTTGGCCTTCGGGAAAGTCGGAAACACCATATATTTT; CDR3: CASSLAFGKVGNTIYF
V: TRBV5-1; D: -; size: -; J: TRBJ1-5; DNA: TGCGCCAGCAGCCCTGGGGTGGCAGGCTTTTATAGCAATCAGCCCCAGCATTTT; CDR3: CASSPGVAGFYSNQPQHF
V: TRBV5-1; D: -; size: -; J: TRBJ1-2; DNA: TGCGCCAGCAGCTTGGATACGCAAGGCTACACCTTC; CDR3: CASSLDTQGYTF
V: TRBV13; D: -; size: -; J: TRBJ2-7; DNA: TGTGCCAGCAGCTTATCTGGCTCCTACGAGCAGTACTTC; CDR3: CASSLSGSYEQYF
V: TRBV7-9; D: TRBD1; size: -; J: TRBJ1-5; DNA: TGTGCCAGCAGCTTAGGACAGGGACAGCCCCAGCATTTT; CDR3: CASSLGQGQPQHF
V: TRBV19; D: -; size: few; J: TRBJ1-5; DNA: TGTGCCAGTAGTACTTGGCAGATTCGGCCCCAGCATTTT; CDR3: CASSTWQIRPQHF
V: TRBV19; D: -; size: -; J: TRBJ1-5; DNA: TGTGCCAGTAGGAATTACAGCAATCAGCCCCAGCATTTT; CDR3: CASRNYSNQPQHF
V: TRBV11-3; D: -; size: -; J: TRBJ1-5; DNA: TGTGCCAGCAGCTTAGGCCACGGGAGCAATCAGCCCCAGCATTTT; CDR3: CASSLGHGSNQPQHF
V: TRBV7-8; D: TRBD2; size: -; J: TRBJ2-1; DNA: TGTGCCAGCAGCTTAAACCTAGGTAGCGGGAGATATGAGCAGTTCTTC; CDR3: CASSLNLGSGRYEQFF
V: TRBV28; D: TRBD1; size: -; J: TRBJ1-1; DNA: TGTGCCAGCAGTTCAGGGGGGAGTTACACTGAAGCTTTCTTT; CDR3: CASSSGGSYTEAFF
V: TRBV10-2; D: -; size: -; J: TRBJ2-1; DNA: TGCGCCACCGGGCGGGGAGCCGAAGAGCAGTTCTTC; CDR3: CATGRGAEEQFF
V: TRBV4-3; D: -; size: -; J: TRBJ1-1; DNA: TGCGCCAGCAGCCAAGAGAGTGGGACTGGTGAAGCTTTCTTT; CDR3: CASSQESGTGEAFF
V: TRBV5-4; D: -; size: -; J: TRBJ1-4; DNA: TGTGCCAGCAGCCGCGGGACTGAAGGTGAAAAACTGTTTTTT; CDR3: CASSRGTEGEKLFF